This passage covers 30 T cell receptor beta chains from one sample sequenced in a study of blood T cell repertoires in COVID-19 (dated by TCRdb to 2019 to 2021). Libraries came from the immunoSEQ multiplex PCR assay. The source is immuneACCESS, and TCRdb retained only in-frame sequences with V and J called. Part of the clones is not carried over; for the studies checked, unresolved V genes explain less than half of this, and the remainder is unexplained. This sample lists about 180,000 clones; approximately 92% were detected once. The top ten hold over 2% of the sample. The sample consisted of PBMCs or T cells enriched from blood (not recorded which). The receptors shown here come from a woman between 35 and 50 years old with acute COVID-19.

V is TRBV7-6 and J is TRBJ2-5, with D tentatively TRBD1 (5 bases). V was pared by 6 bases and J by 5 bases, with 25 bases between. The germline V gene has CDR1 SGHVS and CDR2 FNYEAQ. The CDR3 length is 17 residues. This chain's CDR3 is CASSPRALVPLAETQYF. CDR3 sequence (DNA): TGTGCCAGCAGTCCCAGGGCCCTAGTCCCCCTGGCCGAGACCCAGTACTTC.

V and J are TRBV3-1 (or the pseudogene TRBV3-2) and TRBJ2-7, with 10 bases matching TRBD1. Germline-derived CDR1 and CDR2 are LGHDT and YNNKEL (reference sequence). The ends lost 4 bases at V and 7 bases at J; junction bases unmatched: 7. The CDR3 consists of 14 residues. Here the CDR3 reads CASSLGTGAGEQYF. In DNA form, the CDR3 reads TGTGCCAGCAGCCTCGGGACAGGGGCGGGGGAGCAGTACTTC.

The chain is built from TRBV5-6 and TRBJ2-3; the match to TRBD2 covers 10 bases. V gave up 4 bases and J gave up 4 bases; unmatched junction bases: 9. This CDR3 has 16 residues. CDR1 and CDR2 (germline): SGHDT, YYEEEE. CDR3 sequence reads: CASSQLAGRSADTQYF. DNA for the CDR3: TGTGCCAGCAGCCAACTAGCGGGGAGGTCCGCAGATACGCAGTATTTT.

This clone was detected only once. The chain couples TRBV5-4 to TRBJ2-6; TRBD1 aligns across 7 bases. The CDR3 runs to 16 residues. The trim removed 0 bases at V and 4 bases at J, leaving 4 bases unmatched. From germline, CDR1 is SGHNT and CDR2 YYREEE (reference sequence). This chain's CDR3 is CASSLATGAGANVLTF. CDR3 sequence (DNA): TGTGCCAGCAGCTTGGCCACAGGGGCCGGGGCCAACGTCCTGACTTTC. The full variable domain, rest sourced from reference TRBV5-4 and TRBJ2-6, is ETGVTQSPTHLIKTRGQQVTLRCSSQSGHNTVSWYQQALGQGPQFIFQYYREEENGRGNFPPRFSGLQFPNYSSELNVNALELDDSALYLCASSLATGAGANVLTFGAGSRLTVL.

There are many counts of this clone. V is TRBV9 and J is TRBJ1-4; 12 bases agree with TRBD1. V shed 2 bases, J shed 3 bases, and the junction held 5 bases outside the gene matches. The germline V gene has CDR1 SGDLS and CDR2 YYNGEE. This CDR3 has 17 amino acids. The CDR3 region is CASSVGTGGAPNEKLFF. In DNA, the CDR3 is TGTGCCAGCAGCGTCGGGACAGGGGGCGCGCCTAATGAAAAACTGTTTTTT.

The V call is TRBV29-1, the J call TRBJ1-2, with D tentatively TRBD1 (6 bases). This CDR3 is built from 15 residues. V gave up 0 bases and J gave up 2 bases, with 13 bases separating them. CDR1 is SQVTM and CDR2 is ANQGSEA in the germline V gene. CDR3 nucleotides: TGCAGCGTTGAAGACGGGGTAGACAGGAACTATGGCTACACCTTC. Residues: CSVEDGVDRNYGYTF.

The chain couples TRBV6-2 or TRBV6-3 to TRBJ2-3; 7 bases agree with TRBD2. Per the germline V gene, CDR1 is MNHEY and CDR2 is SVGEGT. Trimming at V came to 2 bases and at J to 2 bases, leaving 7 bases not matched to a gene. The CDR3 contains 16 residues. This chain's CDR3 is CASSYAPGGLTDTQYF. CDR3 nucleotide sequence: TGTGCCAGCAGTTACGCCCCGGGGGGTCTCACAGATACGCAGTATTTT.

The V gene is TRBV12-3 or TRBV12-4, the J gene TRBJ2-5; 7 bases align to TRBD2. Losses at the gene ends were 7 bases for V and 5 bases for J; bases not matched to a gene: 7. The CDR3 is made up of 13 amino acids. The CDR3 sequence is CASNQNGGETQYF. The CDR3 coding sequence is TGTGCCAGCAACCAAAACGGGGGGGAGACCCAGTACTTC.

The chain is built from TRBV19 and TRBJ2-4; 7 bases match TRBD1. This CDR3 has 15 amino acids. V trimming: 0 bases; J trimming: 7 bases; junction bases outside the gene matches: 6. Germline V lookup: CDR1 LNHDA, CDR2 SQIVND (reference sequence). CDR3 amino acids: CASSIEGTVRNIQYF. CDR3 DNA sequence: TGTGCCAGTAGTATAGAGGGGACAGTGAGGAACATTCAGTACTTC. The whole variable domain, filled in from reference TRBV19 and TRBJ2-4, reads DGGITQSPKYLFRKEGQNVTLSCEQNLNHDAMYWYRQDPGQGLRLIYYSQIVNDFQKGDIAEGYSVSREKKESFPLTVTSAQKNPTAFYLCASSIEGTVRNIQYFGAGTRLSVL.

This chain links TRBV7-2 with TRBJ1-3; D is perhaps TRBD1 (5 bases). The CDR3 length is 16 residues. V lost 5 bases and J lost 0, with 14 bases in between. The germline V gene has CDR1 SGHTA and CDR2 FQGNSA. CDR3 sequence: CASSLQGTYSGNTIYF. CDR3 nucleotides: TGTGCCAGCAGCCTGCAGGGAACATACTCTGGAAACACCATATATTTT.

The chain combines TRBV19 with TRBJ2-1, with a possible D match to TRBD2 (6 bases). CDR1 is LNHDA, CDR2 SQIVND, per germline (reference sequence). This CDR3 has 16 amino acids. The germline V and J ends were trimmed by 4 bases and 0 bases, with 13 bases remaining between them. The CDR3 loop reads CASSTLSGGSYNEQFF. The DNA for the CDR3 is TGTGCCAGTAGTACCCTTAGCGGTGGCTCCTACAATGAGCAGTTCTTC.

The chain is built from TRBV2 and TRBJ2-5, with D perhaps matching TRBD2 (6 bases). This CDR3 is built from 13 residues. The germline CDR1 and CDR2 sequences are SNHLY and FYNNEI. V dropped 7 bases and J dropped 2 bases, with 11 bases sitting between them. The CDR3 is CASKGTLQETQYF. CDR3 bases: TGTGCCAGCAAGGGGACTTTACAAGAGACCCAGTACTTC.

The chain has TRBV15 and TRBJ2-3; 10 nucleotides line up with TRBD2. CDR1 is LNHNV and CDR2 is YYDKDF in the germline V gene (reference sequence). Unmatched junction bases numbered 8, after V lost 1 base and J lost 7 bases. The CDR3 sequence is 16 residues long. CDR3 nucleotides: TGTGCCACCAGCAGAGTTGATAGCGGGGGGATATATACGCAGTATTTT. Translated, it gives CATSRVDSGGIYTQYF.

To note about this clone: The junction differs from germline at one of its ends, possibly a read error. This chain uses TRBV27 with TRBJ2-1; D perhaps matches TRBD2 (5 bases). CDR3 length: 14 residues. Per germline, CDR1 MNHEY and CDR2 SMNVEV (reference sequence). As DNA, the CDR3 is TGTGCCAGCGCCGCACGGGATCCCTATAATGAGCAGTTCTTC. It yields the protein CASAARDPYNEQFF.

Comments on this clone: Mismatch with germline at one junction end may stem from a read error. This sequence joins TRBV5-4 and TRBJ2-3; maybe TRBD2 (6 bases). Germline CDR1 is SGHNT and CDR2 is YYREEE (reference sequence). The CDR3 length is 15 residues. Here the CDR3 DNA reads TGTGCCGGCAGCAAGGGACTCCTAGGCACAGATACGCAGTATTTT. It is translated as CAGSKGLLGTDTQYF.

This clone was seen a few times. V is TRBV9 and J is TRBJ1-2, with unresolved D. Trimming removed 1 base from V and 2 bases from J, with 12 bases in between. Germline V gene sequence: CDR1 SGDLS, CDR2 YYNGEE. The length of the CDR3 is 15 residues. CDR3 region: CASSVTASQNYGYTF. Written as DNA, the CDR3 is TGTGCCAGCAGCGTAACAGCCAGCCAGAACTATGGCTACACCTTC.

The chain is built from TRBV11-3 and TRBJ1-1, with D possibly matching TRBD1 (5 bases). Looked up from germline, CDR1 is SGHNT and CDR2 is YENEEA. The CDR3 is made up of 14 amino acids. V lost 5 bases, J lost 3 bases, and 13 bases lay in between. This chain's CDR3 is CASSPGRGDTEAFF. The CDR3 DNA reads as TGTGCCAGCAGCCCCGGGAGGGGAGACACTGAAGCTTTCTTT.

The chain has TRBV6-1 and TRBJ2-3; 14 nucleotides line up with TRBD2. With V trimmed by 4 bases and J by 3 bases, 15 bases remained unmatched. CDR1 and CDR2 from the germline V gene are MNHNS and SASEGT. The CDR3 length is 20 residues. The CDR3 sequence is CASSGGGTSGSHWETDTQYF. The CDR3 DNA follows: TGTGCCAGCAGTGGCGGCGGGACTAGCGGGAGTCATTGGGAAACAGATACGCAGTATTTT.

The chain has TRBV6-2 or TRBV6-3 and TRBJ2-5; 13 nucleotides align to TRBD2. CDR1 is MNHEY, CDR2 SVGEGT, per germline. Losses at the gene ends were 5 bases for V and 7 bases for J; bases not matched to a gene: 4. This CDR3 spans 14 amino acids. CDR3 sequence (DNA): TGTGCCAGCAGTGGACTAGCGGGAGTCGGGACCCAGTACTTC. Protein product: CASSGLAGVGTQYF.

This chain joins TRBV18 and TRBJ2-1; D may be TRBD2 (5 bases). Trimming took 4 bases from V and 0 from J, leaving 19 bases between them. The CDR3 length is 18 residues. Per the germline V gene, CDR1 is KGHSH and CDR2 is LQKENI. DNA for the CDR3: TGTGCCAGCTCACTAATCGGTGCGGGCCGGGGCTCCTACAATGAGCAGTTCTTC. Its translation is CASSLIGAGRGSYNEQFF. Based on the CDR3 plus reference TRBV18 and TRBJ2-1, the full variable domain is NAGVMQNPRHLVRRRGQEARLRCSPMKGHSHVYWYRQLPEEGLKFMVYLQKENIIDESGMPKERFSAEFPKEGPSILRIQQVVRGDSAAYFCASSLIGAGRGSYNEQFFGPGTRLTVL.

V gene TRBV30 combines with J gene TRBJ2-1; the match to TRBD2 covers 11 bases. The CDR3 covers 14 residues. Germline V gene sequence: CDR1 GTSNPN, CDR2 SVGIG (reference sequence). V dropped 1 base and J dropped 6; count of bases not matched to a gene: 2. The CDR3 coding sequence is TGTGCCTGGAGTGCAGGACTAGCGGGCAATGAGCAGTTCTTC. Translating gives CAWSAGLAGNEQFF.

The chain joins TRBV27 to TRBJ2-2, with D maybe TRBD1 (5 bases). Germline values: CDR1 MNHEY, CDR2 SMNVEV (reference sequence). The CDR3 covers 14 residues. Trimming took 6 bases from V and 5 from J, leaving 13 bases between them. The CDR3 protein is CASSVGPTTGELFF. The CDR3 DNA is TGTGCCAGCAGCGTGGGGCCAACTACCGGGGAGCTGTTTTTT.

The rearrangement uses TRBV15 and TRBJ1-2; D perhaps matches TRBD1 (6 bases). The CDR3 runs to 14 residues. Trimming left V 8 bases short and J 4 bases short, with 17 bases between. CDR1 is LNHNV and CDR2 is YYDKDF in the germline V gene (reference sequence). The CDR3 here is CATSEARGSYGYTF. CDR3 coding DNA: TGTGCCACCTCAGAGGCCAGGGGATCCTATGGCTACACCTTC.

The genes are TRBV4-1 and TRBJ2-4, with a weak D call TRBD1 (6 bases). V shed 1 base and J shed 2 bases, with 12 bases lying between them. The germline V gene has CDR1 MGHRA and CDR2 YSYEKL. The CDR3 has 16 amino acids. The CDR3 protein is CASSQGAGASKNIQYF. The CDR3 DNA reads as TGCGCCAGCAGCCAAGGGGCAGGGGCATCCAAAAACATTCAGTACTTC.

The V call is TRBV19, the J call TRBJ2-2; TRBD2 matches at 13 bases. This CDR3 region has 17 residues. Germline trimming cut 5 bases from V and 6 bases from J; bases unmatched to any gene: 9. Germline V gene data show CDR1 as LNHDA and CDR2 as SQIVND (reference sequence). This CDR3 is CASSPGLAGVGAGELFF. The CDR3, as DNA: TGTGCCAGTAGTCCCGGACTAGCGGGAGTAGGAGCCGGGGAGCTGTTTTTT. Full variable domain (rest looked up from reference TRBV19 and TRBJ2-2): DGGITQSPKYLFRKEGQNVTLSCEQNLNHDAMYWYRQDPGQGLRLIYYSQIVNDFQKGDIAEGYSVSREKKESFPLTVTSAQKNPTAFYLCASSPGLAGVGAGELFFGEGSRLTVL.

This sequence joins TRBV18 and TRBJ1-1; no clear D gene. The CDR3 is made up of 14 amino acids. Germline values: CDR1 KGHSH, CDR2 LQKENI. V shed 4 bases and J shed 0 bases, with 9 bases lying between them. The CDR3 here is CASSQQSLNTEAFF. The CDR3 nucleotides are TGTGCCAGCTCACAACAGAGTTTGAACACTGAAGCTTTCTTT.

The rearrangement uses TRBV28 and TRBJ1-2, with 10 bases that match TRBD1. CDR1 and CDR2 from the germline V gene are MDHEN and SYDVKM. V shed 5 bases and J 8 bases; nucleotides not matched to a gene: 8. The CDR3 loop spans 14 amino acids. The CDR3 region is CASSPSDRGGGYTF. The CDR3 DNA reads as TGTGCCAGCAGTCCCTCGGACAGGGGGGGAGGCTACACCTTC.

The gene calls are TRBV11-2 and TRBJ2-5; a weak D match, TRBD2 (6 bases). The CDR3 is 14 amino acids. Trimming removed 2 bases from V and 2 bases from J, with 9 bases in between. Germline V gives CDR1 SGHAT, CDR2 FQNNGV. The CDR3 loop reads CASSLLSGQETQYF. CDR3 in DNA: TGTGCCAGCAGCTTACTTAGCGGTCAAGAGACCCAGTACTTC.

DNA for the CDR3: TGCAGTGCTTTCGGGGTGGGCGAGCAGTACTTC. This translates into CSAFGVGEQYF. The chain combines TRBV20-1 with TRBJ2-7, with a tentative D call TRBD2 (5 bases). The germline V gene has CDR1 DFQATT and CDR2 SNEGSKA (reference sequence). Trimming left V 5 bases short and J 6 bases short, with 11 bases between. CDR3 length: 11 residues.

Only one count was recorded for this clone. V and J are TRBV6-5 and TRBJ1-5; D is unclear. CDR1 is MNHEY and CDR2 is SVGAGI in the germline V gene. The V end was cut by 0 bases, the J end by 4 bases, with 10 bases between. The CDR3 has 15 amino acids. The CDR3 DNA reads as TGTGCCAGCAGTTACTCGTCGTCAGATAATCAGCCCCAGCATTTT. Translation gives CASSYSSSDNQPQHF.